This TCR beta chain was found in a study of cytomegalovirus exposure and HLA in healthy donors. Study conclusions and caveats: Association of 17,000 or so TCR beta sequences with HLA alleles was found at 0.05 false discovery rate in a later analysis.

PCR employed 60 Vbeta and 13 Jbeta primers. Sequencing used immunoSEQ multiplex PCR; TCRdb keeps in-frame clones, though not all of them. The sample comprises under 250,000 clones, about 72% of which are singletons, and approximately 3.9% rests with the top ten. In regard to this clone: What it binds is not known.

The TCR originated in a male donor in good health and CMV-seronegative. Sequences were obtained from PBMCs.

The CDR3 region is CASSFVYEQYF. Here the CDR3 DNA reads TGTGCCAGCAGTTTCGTCTACGAGCAGTACTTC. The chain carries TRBV28 and TRBJ2-7; D is unresolved. Germline V gives CDR1 MDHEN, CDR2 SYDVKM. Trimming pared 3 bases from V and 3 bases from J, leaving 3 bases between. The CDR3 extends over 11 amino acids.